The T cell receptor beta chain described here comes from a study of human T cells and chemical hapten exposure. General study findings and limits: Sensitization with DPC brought no change to TCRs above 1 in 1000 in frequency.

This clonotype was observed at least ten times. Its specificity is unknown. TCRdb processed the RACE reads anew with MiXCR; each CDR3 protein has one entry. The sample records over 70,000 distinct CDR3 sequences, 7.5% to 9.5% being singletons. Trimming removed 0 bases from V and 4 bases from J, with 12 bases in between. The CDR3 covers 15 residues. Germline V gene data show CDR1 as SGHRS and CDR2 as YFSETQ. Time point defined: patch test 2, 6 weeks after DPC sensitization. Treatment described: therapeutic diphenylcyclopropenone sensitization with weekly scalp DPC. Investigators collected blood before applying each patch test.

The receptor's source is a woman aged 45-65 years with alopecia areata. Some clones in this sample may be carry-over from other donors' samples. Sequences were derived from whole blood, sampled in connection with sensitization to the hapten diphenylcyclopropenone (DPC). The V and J genes are TRBV5-1 and TRBJ2-3, with D possibly matching TRBD2 (6 bases). CDR3 residues: CASSLAGRDADTQYF. The CDR3 bases are TGCGCCAGCAGCTTGGCAGGGCGGGATGCAGATACGCAGTATTTT.